The clone carrying this T cell receptor beta chain was seen a single time. Its antigen is currently unknown. This record belongs to a study of neoadjuvant nivolumab and ipilimumab in lung cancer. Study overall: Nivolumab 3 mg/kg was given days 1, 15 and 29, plus ipilimumab 1 mg/kg day 1 in combination. General study results and limits: TCR clonality did not significantly correlate with pathologic tumor regression. Only a small number of samples underwent TCR sequencing. Higher pretherapy blood TCR richness went with higher resected-tumor richness.

The protocol was immunoSEQ multiplex PCR, while the TCRdb copy is restricted to in-frame clones and leaves out a portion. The sample has 25,000 to 35,000 clones, 90% seen once. The V segment lost 2 bases and the J segment 5 bases; nucleotides outside the gene matches: 1. Looked up from germline, CDR1 is KGHSH and CDR2 is LQKENI. The CDR3 extends over 13 amino acids. Source: peripheral blood, taken after neoadjuvant nivolumab, alone or with ipilimumab, at or shortly before surgery. The chain combines TRBV18 with TRBJ2-7, with TRBD1 matching 9 bases. This TCR was sampled from an adult with non-small cell lung cancer. CDR3 in amino acids: CASSPTGGNEQYF. The CDR3 coding sequence is TGTGCCAGCTCACCAACAGGGGGCAACGAGCAGTACTTC.